Below, 15 T cell receptor beta chains from the same sample are listed, as sequenced in a study of T-cell reconstitution after alpha-beta-depleted transplantation in children. Researchers prepared the TCRbeta library using unique molecular identifiers, the study reports. Each CDR3 protein is one row after TCRdb ran MiXCR on the PCR reads. The table lists about 500,000 distinct CDR3 sequences, about 31% of them singletons. The sample in question was PBMCs from the stem cell graft donor, obtained from the stem cell graft. The origin of the receptors is a human donor who donated a stem cell graft to a child with aplastic anemia.

In this sample, this clonotype turned up a few times. The V gene is TRBV6-2 or TRBV6-3, the J gene TRBJ2-7, with 13 bases aligning to TRBD2. This CDR3 spans 17 amino acids. Germline-derived CDR1 and CDR2 are MNHEY and SVGEGT. The trim removed 5 bases at V and 1 base at J, leaving 8 bases unmatched. The CDR3 DNA reads TGTGCCAGCAGTCGAGGACTAGCGGGAGACAAGTCCTACGAGCAGTACGTC. Encoded protein: CASSRGLAGDKSYEQYV.

The chain links TRBV7-9 to TRBJ2-2; 7 bases are a match to TRBD1. Germline CDR1 and CDR2: SEHNR and FQNEAQ (reference sequence). Losses at the gene ends were 5 bases for V and 4 bases for J; bases not matched to a gene: 10. This CDR3 is built from 16 residues. This chain's CDR3 is CASSHSRDRFTGELFF. The CDR3 DNA sequence: TGTGCCAGCAGCCACTCCCGGGACAGATTCACCGGGGAGCTGTTTTTT.

The sample holds a few counts of this clonotype. J is TRBJ2-3 and V is TRBV7-2, with 10 positions matching TRBD2. The CDR3 length is 13 residues. J gave up 5 bases and V 9 bases, and 5 bases lay outside the gene matches. Germline V gene sequence: CDR1 SGHTA, CDR2 FQGNSA. CDR3 residues: CASSSGSGDTQYF. DNA for the CDR3: TGTGCCAGTTCTAGCGGGAGCGGAGATACGCAGTATTTT. The full variable domain, rest sourced from reference TRBV7-2 and TRBJ2-3, is GAGVSQSPSNKVTEKGKDVELRCDPISGHTALYWYRQSLGQGLEFLIYFQGNSAPDKSGLPSDRFSAERTGGSVSTLTIQRTQQEDSAVYLCASSSGSGDTQYFGPGTRLTVL.

This clonotype was detected only a few times. The V call is TRBV5-1, the J call TRBJ2-1, with D perhaps TRBD2 (6 bases). Trimming took 0 bases from V and 2 from J, leaving 18 bases between them. This CDR3 is built from 18 residues. Per germline, CDR1 SGHRS and CDR2 YFSETQ. Written as DNA, the CDR3 is TGCGCCAGCAGCTTGGGGCCGGGGGAGCGGGCACCCTACAATGAGCAGTTCTTC. This gives the protein CASSLGPGERAPYNEQFF.

V usage is TRBV12-3 or TRBV12-4 and J usage is TRBJ2-3, with D possibly matching TRBD2 (6 bases). This CDR3 has 14 residues. V was shortened by 3 bases and J by 3 bases, with 10 bases between the two germline ends. The CDR3 bases are TGTGCCAGCAGTTTTGGGAGGAAGACAGATACGCAGTATTTT. Protein: CASSFGRKTDTQYF.

This clonotype was counted only a few times. V is TRBV28 and J is TRBJ2-7, with D hard to call. Per the germline V gene, CDR1 is MDHEN and CDR2 is SYDVKM. The V end was cut by 5 bases, the J end by 2 bases, with 16 bases between. This CDR3 is built from 15 residues. The CDR3 DNA reads as TGTGCCAGCAGTACGCACGGCTATGAGACCTACGAGCAGTACTTC. Amino acids: CASSTHGYETYEQYF.

The chain uses TRBV7-7 and TRBJ2-1; 7 positions agree with TRBD1. V lost 5 bases, J lost 9 bases, and 13 bases stayed unmatched. CDR1 and CDR2 from the germline V gene are SSHAT and FNYEAQ (reference sequence). The length of the CDR3 is 15 residues. The CDR3 loop reads CASSPSTGAGSEQFF. The CDR3, as DNA: TGTGCCAGCAGCCCGAGCACAGGGGCGGGTAGTGAGCAGTTCTTC.

This chain connects TRBV10-1 to TRBJ1-1; possibly TRBD1 for D (5 bases). There are 15 residues in the CDR3. The V and J ends lost 2 bases and 1 base respectively, with 11 bases between them. The germline gives CDR1 WNHNN, CDR2 SYGVQD (reference sequence). CDR3 bases: TGCGCCAGCAGTGAGCGGAGGGGCAAGAACACTGAAGCTTTCTTT. This encodes CASSERRGKNTEAFF.

The chain couples TRBV14 to TRBJ2-7; D possibly corresponds to TRBD2 (6 bases). Germline values: CDR1 SGHDN, CDR2 FVKESK. V lost 4 bases and J lost 2, with 12 bases in between. CDR3 size: 14 residues. The CDR3 reads CASSPRGGPYEQYF. In DNA form, the CDR3 reads TGTGCCAGCAGCCCACGGGGAGGACCCTACGAGCAGTACTTC.

This clonotype was counted between two and nine times. The chain has TRBV12-3 or TRBV12-4 and TRBJ1-2; D is ambiguous. This CDR3 has 15 residues. Trimming pared 6 bases from V and 1 base from J, leaving 15 bases between. The CDR3 loop reads CASRYVGGINYGYTF. The CDR3 DNA reads as TGTGCCAGCAGATACGTAGGAGGGATTAACTATGGCTACACCTTC.

This clonotype was detected a few times. The chain combines TRBV7-9 with TRBJ1-1, with D uncertain. The V gene's germline CDR1 is SEHNR and CDR2 FQNEAQ (reference sequence). V was pared by 1 base and J by 0 bases, with 6 bases between. CDR3 length: 14 residues. CDR3 coding DNA: TGTGCCAGCAGCTTAGGGGTGATGAACACTGAAGCTTTCTTT. Its translation is CASSLGVMNTEAFF.

The chain joins TRBV27 to TRBJ2-2; D is unresolved. Germline CDR1 reads MNHEY; CDR2 reads SMNVEV (reference sequence). This CDR3 has 14 residues. Trimming removed 2 bases from V and 0 bases from J, with 4 bases in between. The CDR3 coding sequence is TGTGCCAGCAGTTTAACGACGAACACCGGGGAGCTGTTTTTT. Translating gives CASSLTTNTGELFF.

A note on this clonotype: Germline and junction disagree at one end, which may indicate a read error. The chain is built from TRBV4-2 and TRBJ2-1; D not certain. The CDR3 covers 14 residues. CDR1 is LGHNA, CDR2 YNFKEQ, per germline. The CDR3 is CASGQDPIPNEQFF. CDR3 nucleotides: TGTGCCAGCGGCCAAGACCCCATACCCAATGAGCAGTTCTTC.

This clonotype was detected only a few times. The CDR3 protein is CASSPRTGEGFEAFF. The CDR3 DNA reads as TGTGCCAGCTCACCACGGACAGGGGAAGGGTTTGAAGCTTTCTTT. This chain connects TRBV18 to TRBJ1-1, with 9 bases matching TRBD1. CDR3 length: 15 amino acids. J lost 7 bases, V lost 1 base, and 7 bases had no gene match. CDR1 and CDR2 from the germline V gene are KGHSH and LQKENI.

The table lists this clonotype with a few counts. The rearrangement joins TRBV24-1 to TRBJ2-1; a possible D gene is TRBD2 (6 bases). Trimming cost V 10 bases and J 7 bases, with 13 bases left between them. This CDR3 spans 12 amino acids. From germline, CDR1 is KGHDR and CDR2 SFDVKD. CDR3 residues: CATNGGGNEQFF. The CDR3 bases are TGTGCCACTAACGGCGGAGGGAATGAGCAGTTCTTC.